This T cell receptor beta chain derives from a study of metastatic and nonmetastatic thyroid tumors. Across the whole study: A comparison of repertoires was made across blood and tumor or nodule tissue from malignant and benign thyroid patients.

Ahead of thyroid surgery, no patient had received treatment of any kind. Study conclusions and caveats: Reportedly, malignant thyroid tumors had significantly higher TCR beta diversity than benign nodules, in blood and tumor.

Authors' data handling: Differences in CDR3 between clinicopathological groups were drawn on to build a classifier intended to discriminate distant-metastatic papillary thyroid cancer patients. TCRdb ran MiXCR on the PCR reads. These V and J calls originate from TCRdb's pipeline instead of the authors' own analysis. The data hold about 59,000 clones, with 15% to 20% observed a single time. Ten or more counts support this clone. The antigen is undetermined. V was pared by 2 bases and J by 2 bases, with 4 bases of the junction left unmatched. This CDR3 is built from 14 residues. CDR1 and CDR2 (germline): GTSNPN, SVGIG (reference sequence).

The source material was blood. The TCR sequence derives from a male donor with papillary thyroid cancer or a benign thyroid nodule (not recorded which). Some clones in this sample may be carry-over from other donors' samples. The rearrangement uses TRBV30 and TRBJ2-3, with 7 bases lining up with TRBD1. CDR3 protein: CAWSKGQLTDTQYF. CDR3 bases: TGTGCCTGGAGTAAGGGACAGCTCACAGATACGCAGTATTTT.